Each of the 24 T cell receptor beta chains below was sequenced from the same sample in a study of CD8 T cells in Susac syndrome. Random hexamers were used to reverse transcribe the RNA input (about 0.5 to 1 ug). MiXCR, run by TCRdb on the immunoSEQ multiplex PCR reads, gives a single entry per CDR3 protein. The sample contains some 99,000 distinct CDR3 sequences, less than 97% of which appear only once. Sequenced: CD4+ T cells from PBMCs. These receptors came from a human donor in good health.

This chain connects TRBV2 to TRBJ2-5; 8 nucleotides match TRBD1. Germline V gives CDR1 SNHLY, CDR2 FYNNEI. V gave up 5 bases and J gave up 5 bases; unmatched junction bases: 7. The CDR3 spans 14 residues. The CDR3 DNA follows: TGTGCCAGCAGTTGGGATCAGGGGGCGGAGACCCAGTACTTC. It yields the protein CASSWDQGAETQYF. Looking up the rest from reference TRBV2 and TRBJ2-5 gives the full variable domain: EPEVTQTPSHQVTQMGQEVILRCVPISNHLYFYWYRQILGQKVEFLVSFYNNEISEKSEIFDDQFSVERPDGSNFTLKIRSTKLEDSAMYFCASSWDQGAETQYFGPGTRLLVL.

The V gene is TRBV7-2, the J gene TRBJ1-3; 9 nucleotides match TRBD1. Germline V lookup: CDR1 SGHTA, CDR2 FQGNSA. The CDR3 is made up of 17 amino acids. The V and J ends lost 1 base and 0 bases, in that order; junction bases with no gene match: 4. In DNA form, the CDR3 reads TGTGCCAGCAGCTTAGGAGGACAGGGGATCTCTGGAAACACCATATATTTT. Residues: CASSLGGQGISGNTIYF. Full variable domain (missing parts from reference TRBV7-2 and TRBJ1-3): GAGVSQSPSNKVTEKGKDVELRCDPISGHTALYWYRQSLGQGLEFLIYFQGNSAPDKSGLPSDRFSAERTGGSVSTLTIQRTQQEDSAVYLCASSLGGQGISGNTIYFGEGSWLTVV.

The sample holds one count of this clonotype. The CDR3 DNA reads as TGTGCCAGCTCCCAATCGGGGGGCCACACCGGGGAGCTGTTTTTT. Protein sequence: CASSQSGGHTGELFF. This rearrangement joins TRBV12-3 or TRBV12-4 to TRBJ2-2, with D possibly TRBD2 on 7 matching bases. CDR3 length: 15 amino acids. V was clipped by 8 bases and J by 3 bases, with 16 bases between them.

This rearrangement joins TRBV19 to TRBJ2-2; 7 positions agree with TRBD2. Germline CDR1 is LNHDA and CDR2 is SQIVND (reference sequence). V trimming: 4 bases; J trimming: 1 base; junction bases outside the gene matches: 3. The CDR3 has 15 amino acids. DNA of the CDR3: TGTGCCAGTAGTACCCCTAGCGGGAACACCGGGGAGCTGTTTTTT. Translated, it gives CASSTPSGNTGELFF.

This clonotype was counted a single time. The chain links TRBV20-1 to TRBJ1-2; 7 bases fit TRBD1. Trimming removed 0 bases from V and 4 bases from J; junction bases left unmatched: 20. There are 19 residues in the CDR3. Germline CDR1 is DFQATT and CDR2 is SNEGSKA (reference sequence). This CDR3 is CSARDLVPKTGSRIYGYTF. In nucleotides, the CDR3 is TGCAGTGCTAGAGATCTCGTCCCAAAGACAGGGTCGAGGATCTATGGCTACACCTTC.

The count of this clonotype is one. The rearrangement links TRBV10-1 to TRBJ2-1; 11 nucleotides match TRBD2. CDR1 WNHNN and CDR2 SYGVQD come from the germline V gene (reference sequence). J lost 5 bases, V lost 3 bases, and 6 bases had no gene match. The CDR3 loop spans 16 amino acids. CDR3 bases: TGCGCCAGCAGTGAAACGGGACTAGCGGAAAACAATGAGCAGTTCTTC. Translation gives CASSETGLAENNEQFF.

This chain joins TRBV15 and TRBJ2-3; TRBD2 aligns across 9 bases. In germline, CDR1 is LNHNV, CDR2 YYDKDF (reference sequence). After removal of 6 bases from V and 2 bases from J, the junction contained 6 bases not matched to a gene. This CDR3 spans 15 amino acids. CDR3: CATRTSGLITDTQYF. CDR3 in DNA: TGTGCCACCAGAACTAGCGGGCTCATCACAGATACGCAGTATTTT. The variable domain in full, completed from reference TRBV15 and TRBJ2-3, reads DAMVIQNPRYQVTQFGKPVTLSCSQTLNHNVMYWYQQKSSQAPKLLFHYYDKDFNNEADTPDNFQSRRPNTSFCFLDIRSPGLGDTAMYLCATRTSGLITDTQYFGPGTRLTVL.

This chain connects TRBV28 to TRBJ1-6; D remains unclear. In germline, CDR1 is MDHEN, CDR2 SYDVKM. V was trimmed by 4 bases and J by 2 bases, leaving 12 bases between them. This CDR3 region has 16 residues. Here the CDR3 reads CASSSPRRTYNSPLHF. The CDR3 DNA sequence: TGTGCCAGCAGTTCCCCCCGACGCACCTATAATTCACCCCTCCACTTT.

DNA of the CDR3: TGCAGTGCCCTGGCCCACGCCCCCACTGAAGCTTTCTTT. Its protein is CSALAHAPTEAFF. V usage is TRBV20-1 and J usage is TRBJ1-1; D gene ambiguous. Trimming took off 6 bases at V and 4 bases at J, with 15 bases between the two ends. The CDR3 runs 13 residues. Germline V CDR1 and CDR2: DFQATT, SNEGSKA (reference sequence).

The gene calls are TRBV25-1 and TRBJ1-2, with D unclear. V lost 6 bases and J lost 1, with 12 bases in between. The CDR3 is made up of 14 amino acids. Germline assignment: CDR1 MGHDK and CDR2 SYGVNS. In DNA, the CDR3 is TGTGCCAGCAGACCCTCAATCAATAACTATGGCTACACCTTC. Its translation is CASRPSINNYGYTF.

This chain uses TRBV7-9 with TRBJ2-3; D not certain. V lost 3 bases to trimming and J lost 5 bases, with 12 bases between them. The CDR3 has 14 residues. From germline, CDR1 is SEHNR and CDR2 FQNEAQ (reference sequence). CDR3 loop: CASSLAGRKDTQYF. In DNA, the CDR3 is TGTGCCAGCAGCTTGGCCGGCAGGAAAGATACGCAGTATTTT.

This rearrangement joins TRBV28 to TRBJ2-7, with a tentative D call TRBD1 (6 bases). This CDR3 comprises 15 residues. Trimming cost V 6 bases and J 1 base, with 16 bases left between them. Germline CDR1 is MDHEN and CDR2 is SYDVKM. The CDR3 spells CASRAETGRSYEQYF. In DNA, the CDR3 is TGTGCCAGCAGAGCCGAGACAGGAAGGTCCTACGAGCAGTACTTC. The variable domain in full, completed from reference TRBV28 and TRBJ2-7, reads DVKVTQSSRYLVKRTGEKVFLECVQDMDHENMFWYRQDPGLGLRLIYFSYDVKMKEKGDIPEGYSVSREKKERFSLILESASTNQTSMYLCASRAETGRSYEQYFGPGTRLTVT.

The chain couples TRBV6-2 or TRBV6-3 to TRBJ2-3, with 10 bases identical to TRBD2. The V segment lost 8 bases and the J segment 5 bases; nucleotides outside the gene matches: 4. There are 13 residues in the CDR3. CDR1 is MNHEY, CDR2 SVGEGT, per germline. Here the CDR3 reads CASQAGGQDTQYF. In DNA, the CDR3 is TGTGCCAGCCAAGCGGGAGGGCAAGATACGCAGTATTTT.

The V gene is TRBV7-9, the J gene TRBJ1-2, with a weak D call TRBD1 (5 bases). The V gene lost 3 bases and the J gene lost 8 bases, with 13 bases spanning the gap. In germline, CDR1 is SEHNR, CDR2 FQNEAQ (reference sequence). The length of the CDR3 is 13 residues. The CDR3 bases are TGTGCCAGCAGCTTCCCAGGGAAAGGAGGCTACACCTTC. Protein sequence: CASSFPGKGGYTF.

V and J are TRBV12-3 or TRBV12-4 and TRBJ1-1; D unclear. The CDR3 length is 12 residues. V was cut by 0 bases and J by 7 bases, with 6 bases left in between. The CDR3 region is CASSLAALEAFF. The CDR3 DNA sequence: TGTGCCAGCAGTTTAGCGGCCCTTGAAGCTTTCTTT.

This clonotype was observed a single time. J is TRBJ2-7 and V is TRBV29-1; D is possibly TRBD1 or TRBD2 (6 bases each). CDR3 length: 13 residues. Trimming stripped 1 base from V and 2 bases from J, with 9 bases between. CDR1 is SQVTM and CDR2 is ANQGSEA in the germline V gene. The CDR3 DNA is TGCAGCGTTGAAGCACGGGGGCCCTACGAGCAGTACTTC. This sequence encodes CSVEARGPYEQYF.

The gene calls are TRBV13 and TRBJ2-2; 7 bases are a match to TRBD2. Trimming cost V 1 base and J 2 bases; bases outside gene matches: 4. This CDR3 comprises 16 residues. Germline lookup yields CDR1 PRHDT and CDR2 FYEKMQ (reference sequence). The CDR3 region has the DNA TGTGCCAGCAGCTTAGTTGCGGGAGACAACACCGGGGAGCTGTTTTTT. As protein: CASSLVAGDNTGELFF.

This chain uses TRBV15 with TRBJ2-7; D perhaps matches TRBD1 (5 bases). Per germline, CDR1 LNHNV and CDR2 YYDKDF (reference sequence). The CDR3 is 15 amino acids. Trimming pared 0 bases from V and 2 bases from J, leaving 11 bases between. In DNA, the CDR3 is TGTGCCACCAGCAGAGACATGGCCAGGGCCTACGAGCAGTACTTC. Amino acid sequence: CATSRDMARAYEQYF. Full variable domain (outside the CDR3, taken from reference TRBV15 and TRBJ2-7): DAMVIQNPRYQVTQFGKPVTLSCSQTLNHNVMYWYQQKSSQAPKLLFHYYDKDFNNEADTPDNFQSRRPNTSFCFLDIRSPGLGDTAMYLCATSRDMARAYEQYFGPGTRLTVT.

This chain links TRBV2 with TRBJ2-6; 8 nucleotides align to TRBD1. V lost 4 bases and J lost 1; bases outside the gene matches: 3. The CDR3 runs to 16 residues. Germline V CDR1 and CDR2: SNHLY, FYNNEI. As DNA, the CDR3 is TGTGCCAGCAGTGGAAACAGGGGGTCTGGGGCCAACGTCCTGACTTTC. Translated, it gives CASSGNRGSGANVLTF.

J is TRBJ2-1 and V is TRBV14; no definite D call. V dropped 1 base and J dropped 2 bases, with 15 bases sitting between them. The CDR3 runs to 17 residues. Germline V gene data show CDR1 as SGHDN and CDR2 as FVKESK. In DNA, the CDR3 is TGTGCCAGCAGCCAAGGAGCCGTATCCTCGACCTACAATGAGCAGTTCTTC. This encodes CASSQGAVSSTYNEQFF.

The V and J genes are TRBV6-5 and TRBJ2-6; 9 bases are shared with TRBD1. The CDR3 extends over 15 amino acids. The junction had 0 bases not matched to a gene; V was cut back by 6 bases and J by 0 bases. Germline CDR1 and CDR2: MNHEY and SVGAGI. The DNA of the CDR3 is TGTGCCAGCAGACAGGGGGCCTCTGGGGCCAACGTCCTGACTTTC. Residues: CASRQGASGANVLTF.

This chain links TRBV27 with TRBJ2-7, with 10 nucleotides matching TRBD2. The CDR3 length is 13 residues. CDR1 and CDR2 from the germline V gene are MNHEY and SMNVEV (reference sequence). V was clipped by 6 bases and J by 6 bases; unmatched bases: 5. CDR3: CASRGTSVGEQYF. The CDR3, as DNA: TGTGCCAGCAGAGGGACTAGCGTGGGCGAGCAGTACTTC.

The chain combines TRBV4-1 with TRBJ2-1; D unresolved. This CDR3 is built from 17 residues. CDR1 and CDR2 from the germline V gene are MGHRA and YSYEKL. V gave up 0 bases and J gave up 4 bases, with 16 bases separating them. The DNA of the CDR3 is TGCGCCAGCAGCCAAGAGGTGGCAAGCCCCCGATACAATGAGCAGTTCTTC. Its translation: CASSQEVASPRYNEQFF.

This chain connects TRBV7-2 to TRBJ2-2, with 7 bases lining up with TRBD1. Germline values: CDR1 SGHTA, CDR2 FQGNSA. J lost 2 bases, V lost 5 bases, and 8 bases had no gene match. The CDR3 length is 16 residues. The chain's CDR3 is CASSPRTGPNTGELFF. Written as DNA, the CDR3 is TGTGCCAGCAGCCCCAGGACAGGACCTAACACCGGGGAGCTGTTTTTT.